Following are 22 T cell receptor beta chains from one sample sequenced in a study of OX40 agonist ivuxolimab in advanced cancers. Profiling relied on immunoSEQ multiplex PCR, and the TCRdb table lists in-frame clones only, not all of them. The sample holds around 62,000 clones, 88% seen once. This specimen was CD4+ or CD8+ T cells sorted from blood, taken in a trial of the OX40 agonist ivuxolimab. Receptor source: an adult with an advanced solid tumor such as melanoma, head and neck, liver or kidney cancer.

This chain joins TRBV9 and TRBJ1-3, with no clear D. Germline-derived CDR1 and CDR2 are SGDLS and YYNGEE. V shed 0 bases and J shed 2 bases, with 6 bases lying between them. This CDR3 contains 14 residues. In DNA, the CDR3 is TGTGCCAGCAGCGTAGAGGCAGCTGGAAACACCATATATTTT. Its protein is CASSVEAAGNTIYF.

This clone was recorded a few times. CDR3 sequence reads: CASSSLLEEGASGNTIYF. The CDR3 region has the DNA TGTGCCAGCAGCTCCCTCCTCGAGGAGGGAGCCTCTGGAAACACCATATATTTT. V and J are TRBV5-6 and TRBJ1-3; no definite D call. The CDR3 runs to 18 residues. Germline CDR1 and CDR2: SGHDT and YYEEEE. Trimming removed 3 bases at V and 0 bases at J, with 19 bases between.

The chain employs TRBV27 and TRBJ2-7; D may be TRBD2 (6 bases). The V gene's germline CDR1 is MNHEY and CDR2 SMNVEV (reference sequence). The CDR3 is 17 residues long. V lost 2 bases to trimming and J lost 0 bases, with 17 bases between them. As DNA, the CDR3 is TGTGCCAGCAGTTTAAGCCCCACTAGCTATAGCTCCTACGAGCAGTACTTC. This sequence encodes CASSLSPTSYSSYEQYF.

The chain is built from TRBV2 and TRBJ2-4; maybe TRBD2 (6 bases). CDR3 length: 15 amino acids. Germline CDR1 and CDR2: SNHLY and FYNNEI. With 8 bases removed from V and 0 bases from J, the gap between germline ends came to 14 bases. CDR3 region: CASSQRALAKNIQYF. The CDR3 DNA follows: TGTGCCAGCTCCCAGCGGGCCCTAGCCAAAAACATTCAGTACTTC.

The rearrangement joins TRBV10-2 to TRBJ1-2; 8 bases are shared with TRBD1. The CDR3 totals 17 residues. V shed 3 bases, J shed 3 bases, and the junction held 12 bases outside the gene matches. Germline CDR1 WSHSY, CDR2 SAAADI. The CDR3: CASSDQPGQGNYYGYTF. The CDR3 DNA sequence: TGCGCCAGCAGTGACCAACCCGGACAGGGAAATTACTATGGCTACACCTTC.

The chain employs TRBV4-2 and TRBJ2-7, with a weak D call TRBD2 (5 bases). This CDR3 contains 16 residues. V gave up 5 bases and J gave up 3 bases, with 20 bases separating them. The germline gives CDR1 LGHNA, CDR2 YNFKEQ. CDR3 region: CASSSAGASRSYEQYF. In DNA, the CDR3 is TGTGCCAGCAGCTCGGCGGGTGCTAGCAGAAGCTACGAGCAGTACTTC.

This chain joins TRBV19 and TRBJ1-2; the match to TRBD1 covers 7 bases. The germline CDR1 and CDR2 sequences are LNHDA and SQIVND (reference sequence). The CDR3 has 15 residues. The V segment lost 1 base and the J segment 4 bases; nucleotides outside the gene matches: 6. DNA of the CDR3: TGTGCCAGTAGTATAGGCACCAGGGGGTCCTATGGCTACACCTTC. This encodes CASSIGTRGSYGYTF.

The chain has TRBV18 and TRBJ2-4, with 7 nucleotides matching TRBD2. V shed 1 base and J 13 bases; nucleotides not matched to a gene: 10. Germline V CDR1 and CDR2: KGHSH, LQKENI. This CDR3 is built from 14 residues. In DNA form, the CDR3 reads TGTGCCAGCTCACCACTTGGGCCAACACTAGCGCAGTACTTC. It codes for CASSPLGPTLAQYF. Drawing the rest from reference TRBV18 and TRBJ2-4, the complete variable domain is NAGVMQNPRHLVRRRGQEARLRCSPMKGHSHVYWYRQLPEEGLKFMVYLQKENIIDESGMPKERFSAEFPKEGPSILRIQQVVRGDSAAYFCASSPLGPTLAQYFGAGTRLSVL.

The chain links TRBV5-1 to TRBJ2-1, with D perhaps matching TRBD2 (6 bases). Trimming took 3 bases from V and 8 from J, leaving 15 bases between them. The length of the CDR3 is 14 residues. Germline lookup yields CDR1 SGHRS and CDR2 YFSETQ. The CDR3 spells CASSYGDSWDEQFF. The CDR3 coding sequence is TGCGCCAGCAGCTACGGGGACTCCTGGGATGAGCAGTTCTTC. Together with reference TRBV5-1 and TRBJ2-1, the CDR3 gives the full variable domain: KAGVTQTPRYLIKTRGQQVTLSCSPISGHRSVSWYQQTPGQGLQFLFEYFSETQRNKGNFPGRFSGRQFSNSRSEMNVSTLELGDSALYLCASSYGDSWDEQFFGPGTRLTVL.

This chain links TRBV6-5 with TRBJ1-1; 9 bases map to TRBD1. The V and J ends lost 5 bases and 6 bases, in that order; junction bases with no gene match: 7. CDR3 size: 14 residues. The germline CDR1 and CDR2 sequences are MNHEY and SVGAGI. Here the CDR3 DNA reads TGTGCCAGCAGTACGGGGACAGGGAGGCCTGAAGCTTTCTTT. It is translated as CASSTGTGRPEAFF.

The gene calls are TRBV19 and TRBJ2-3; D not resolved. Germline lookup yields CDR1 LNHDA and CDR2 SQIVND (reference sequence). The CDR3 loop spans 13 amino acids. Trimming stripped 6 bases from V and 2 bases from J, with 9 bases between. Here the CDR3 DNA reads TGTGCCAGTAGCTCCGGAGACACAGATACGCAGTATTTT. Residues: CASSSGDTDTQYF.

This chain uses TRBV27 with TRBJ1-6; 7 bases fit TRBD1. The germline gives CDR1 MNHEY, CDR2 SMNVEV (reference sequence). V lost 6 bases to trimming and J lost 7 bases; unmatched junction nucleotides: 3. The length of the CDR3 is 13 residues. The CDR3 DNA follows: TGTGCCAGCAGGATACAGGGGAATTCACCCCTCCACTTT. Protein sequence: CASRIQGNSPLHF.

V and J are TRBV5-5 and TRBJ2-7; D tentatively reads TRBD1 or TRBD2 (5 bases each). Germline CDR1 is SGHKS and CDR2 is YYEKEE (reference sequence). Trimming removed 3 bases from V and 2 bases from J, with 18 bases in between. CDR3 length: 16 amino acids. As DNA, the CDR3 is TGTGCCAGCAGCTCCGGGGCAGACTGGACCCCCTACGAGCAGTACTTC. This gives the protein CASSSGADWTPYEQYF. Filled out from reference TRBV5-5 and TRBJ2-7, the complete variable domain reads DAGVTQSPTHLIKTRGQQVTLRCSPISGHKSVSWYQQVLGQGPQFIFQYYEKEERGRGNFPDRFSARQFPNYSSELNVNALLLGDSALYLCASSSGADWTPYEQYFGPGTRLTVT.

The genes are TRBV4-1 and TRBJ2-7, with D maybe TRBD2 (6 bases). The CDR3 length is 13 residues. V was trimmed by 4 bases and J by 2 bases, leaving 9 bases between them. Germline CDR1 reads MGHRA; CDR2 reads YSYEKL. The CDR3 coding sequence is TGCGCCAGCAGCCGGGGACTTACCTACGAGCAGTACTTC. It encodes CASSRGLTYEQYF.

This sequence joins TRBV5-4 and TRBJ2-7, with D possibly matching TRBD1 (6 bases). Trimming took off 4 bases at V and 3 bases at J, with 14 bases between the two ends. Germline V lookup: CDR1 SGHNT, CDR2 YYREEE (reference sequence). CDR3 size: 14 residues. The CDR3 spells CASSNRAMLYEQYF. CDR3 DNA: TGTGCCAGCAGCAACAGGGCTATGCTCTACGAGCAGTACTTC.

This clone was observed once. The chain links TRBV11-3 to TRBJ2-2; 9 bases fit TRBD1. The length of the CDR3 is 15 residues. In germline, CDR1 is SGHNT, CDR2 YENEEA. The ends lost 5 bases at V and 5 bases at J; junction bases unmatched: 6. CDR3: CASSVSDRGTGELFF. CDR3 nucleotides: TGTGCCAGCAGCGTTAGCGACAGGGGGACCGGGGAGCTGTTTTTT.

The chain is built from TRBV5-1 and TRBJ2-2; TRBD1 matches at 8 bases. With V trimmed by 1 base and J by 0 bases, 2 bases remained unmatched. This CDR3 contains 16 residues. Germline V gene lookup returns CDR1 SGHRS and CDR2 YFSETQ. The CDR3 nucleotides read TGCGCCAGCAGCTTGAGGGGACAGGCGAACACCGGGGAGCTGTTTTTT. This gives the protein CASSLRGQANTGELFF.

This clone appeared once. This chain connects TRBV28 to TRBJ1-2, with D perhaps matching TRBD1 (6 bases). Per the germline V gene, CDR1 is MDHEN and CDR2 is SYDVKM. V was clipped by 5 bases and J by 2 bases, with 15 bases between them. CDR3 length equals 15 residues. The DNA of the CDR3 is TGTGCCAGCAGTCTCCAGGGACACGAGAACTATGGCTACACCTTC. Translating it yields CASSLQGHENYGYTF.

V and J are TRBV19 and TRBJ2-2; D remains unclear. Germline V lookup: CDR1 LNHDA, CDR2 SQIVND (reference sequence). The CDR3 sequence is 13 residues long. V was clipped by 7 bases and J by 1 base, with 7 bases between them. In DNA form, the CDR3 reads TGTGCCAGTATCCGACAGAACACCGGGGAGCTGTTTTTT. Translation: CASIRQNTGELFF.

The V gene is TRBV20-1, the J gene TRBJ2-5, with no clear D. Trimming left V 3 bases short and J 5 bases short, with 4 bases between. Germline loops: CDR1 DFQATT, CDR2 SNEGSKA (reference sequence). The CDR3 extends over 10 amino acids. CDR3 in amino acids: CSASKETQYF. Written as DNA, the CDR3 is TGCAGTGCTAGTAAGGAGACCCAGTACTTC.

In this sample, this clone turned up once. The chain carries TRBV6-1 and TRBJ2-7; D call uncertain. The V end was cut by 0 bases, the J end by 2 bases, with 8 bases between. This CDR3 is 14 amino acids long. Germline V CDR1 and CDR2: MNHNS, SASEGT. CDR3 in DNA: TGTGCCAGCAGTGAAGCGGGCCTAGCCTACGAGCAGTACTTC. Its translation is CASSEAGLAYEQYF.

The chain employs TRBV2 and TRBJ2-2; TRBD1 agrees at 7 bases. Losses at the gene ends were 6 bases for V and 5 bases for J; bases not matched to a gene: 3. The CDR3 contains 13 residues. The germline V gene has CDR1 SNHLY and CDR2 FYNNEI. The CDR3 nucleotides are TGTGCCAGCAGCATACAGGGGACCGGGGAGCTGTTTTTT. Its translation: CASSIQGTGELFF. Full variable domain (remainder filled in from reference TRBV2 and TRBJ2-2): EPEVTQTPSHQVTQMGQEVILRCVPISNHLYFYWYRQILGQKVEFLVSFYNNEISEKSEIFDDQFSVERPDGSNFTLKIRSTKLEDSAMYFCASSIQGTGELFFGEGSRLTVL.